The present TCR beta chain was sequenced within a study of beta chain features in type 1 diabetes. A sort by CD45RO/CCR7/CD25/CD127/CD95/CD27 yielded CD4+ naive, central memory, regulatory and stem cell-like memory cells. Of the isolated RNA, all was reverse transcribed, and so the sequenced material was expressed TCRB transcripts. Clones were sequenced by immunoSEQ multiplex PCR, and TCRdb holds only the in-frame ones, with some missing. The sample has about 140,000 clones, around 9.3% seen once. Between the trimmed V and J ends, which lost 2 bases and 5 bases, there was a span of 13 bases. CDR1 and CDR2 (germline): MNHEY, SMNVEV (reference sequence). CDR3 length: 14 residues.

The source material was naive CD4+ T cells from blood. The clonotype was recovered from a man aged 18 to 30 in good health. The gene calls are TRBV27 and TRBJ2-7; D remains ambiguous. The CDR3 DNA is TGTGCCAGCAGTTTACGATTTCAGGTAGACGAGCAGTACTTC. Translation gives CASSLRFQVDEQYF.